The present T cell receptor beta chain was sequenced within a study of cytomegalovirus exposure and HLA in healthy donors. Study-level results: According to a later analysis, TCR clusters from the first cohort tended to co-occur in the 90 to 150 validation repertoires. There were a few CMV-associated chains whose specificity for CMV antigens was confirmed in vitro. Most TCR sequences were seen very rarely across donors, but some public TCRs occurred in many.

The donors were part of the roughly 130-subject validation cohort, which stood apart from the approximately 670-subject first cohort. For this clone: The antigen remains unidentified.

J gave up 6 bases and V 4 bases, and 8 bases lay outside the gene matches. This CDR3 spans 15 amino acids. Germline CDR1 is SEHNR and CDR2 is FQNEAQ (reference sequence). Only in-frame clones appear in the TCRdb table, and some are missing; sequencing was by immunoSEQ multiplex PCR. This table has more than 85,000 clones, about 90% appearing once. The specimen sequenced was PBMCs. V is TRBV7-9 and J is TRBJ1-4; 7 nucleotides match TRBD1. The source of this sequence is a woman between 18 and 30 years old in good health and CMV-seronegative. The CDR3 reads CASSSVRDRDEKLFF. CDR3 DNA: TGTGCCAGCAGCTCCGTCCGGGACAGAGATGAAAAACTGTTTTTT. Full variable domain (rest looked up from reference TRBV7-9 and TRBJ1-4): DTGVSQNPRHKITKRGQNVTFRCDPISEHNRLYWYRQTLGQGPEFLTYFQNEAQLEKSRLLSDRFSAERPKGSFSTLEIQRTEQGDSAMYLCASSSVRDRDEKLFFGSGTQLSVL.